This TCR beta chain was sequenced during a study of blood T cell repertoires in COVID-19. At the level of the study: Both acute and convalescent COVID-19 samples were obtained from the United States, Italy and Spain. PBMCs, B-cell-depleted T cells, or T cells provided the cDNA or gDNA that made up the material.

The Seattle site enrolled patients during active infection and followed them longitudinally. Authors' methods: Nucleated cell counts were estimated from reference gene primer amplification. Clones were read by immunoSEQ multiplex PCR, and TCRdb kept only the in-frame ones, dropping some. V, J and clone size reflect that table, while D and trimming were determined from the DNA. The sample records some 140,000 clones, around 83% being singletons. The CDR3 totals 13 residues. Trimming took 5 bases from V and 8 from J, leaving 10 bases between them. The V gene's germline CDR1 is SNHLY and CDR2 FYNNEI. The sequence derives from a woman aged 60-75 years with COVID-19, enrolled during active disease. J is TRBJ1-6 and V is TRBV2; D remains ambiguous. The material sequenced was peripheral blood. The DNA for the CDR3 is TGTGCCAGCAGTAAAATCAGTGATTCACCCCTCCACTTT. Its protein product is CASSKISDSPLHF.